These T cell receptor beta chains were read from a single sample in a study of blood T cells in healthy people across ages. TCRdb reanalysed the 5' RACE reads using MiXCR and keeps one entry per CDR3 protein. Seen here are 1.5 million to 2 million distinct CDR3 sequences, roughly 27% observed once, and the top ten hold 6.5% to 8.5%. Material for sequencing was blood. These TCRs come from a woman aged 25 to 39 in good health. Each CDR3 is given with its conserved first and last residue. D genes are given only for firm matches. Expanded clones are given a class, and other clones once, few, many or no size at all.

TRBV27	-	-	TRBJ2-7	CATKLLEQYF	TGTGCCACCAAACTCTTAGAGCAGTACTTC
TRBV2	-	-	TRBJ1-1	CASSEGRAWMNTEAFF	TGTGCCAGCAGTGAGGGCAGGGCATGGATGAACACTGAAGCTTTCTTT
TRBV29-1	-	-	TRBJ1-1	CSVERDTRGTEAFF	TGCAGCGTTGAGCGAGACACCCGGGGCACTGAAGCTTTCTTT
TRBV25-1	-	-	TRBJ1-1	CASTEMGGGNTEAFF	TGTGCCAGCACCGAAATGGGGGGGGGGAACACTGAAGCTTTCTTT
TRBV6-6	-	-	TRBJ1-3	CASSYLSGPGNTIYF	TGTGCCAGCAGTTACCTCTCCGGCCCTGGAAACACCATATATTTT
TRBV5-1	-	-	TRBJ1-1	CASQQGRGEFTEAFF	TGCGCCAGTCAACAAGGGCGGGGGGAGTTCACTGAAGCTTTCTTT
TRBV2	-	-	TRBJ1-5	CASSGSGVQPQHF	TGTGCCAGCAGTGGCAGTGGGGTTCAGCCCCAGCATTTT
TRBV10-3	-	-	TRBJ1-2	CAISDLAAGNDYDYTF	TGTGCCATCAGTGATCTTGCGGCAGGGAACGACTATGACTACACCTTC
TRBV10-1	few	TRBD2	TRBJ2-3	CAAAGGNTDTQYF	TGCGCCGCAGCGGGAGGGAACACAGATACGCAGTATTTT
TRBV29-1	many	TRBD1	TRBJ2-1	CSVERDRGFNEQFF	TGCAGCGTTGAGCGCGACAGGGGATTCAATGAGCAGTTCTTC
TRBV7-9	many	-	TRBJ2-7	CASSLKGGSYEQYF	TGTGCCAGCAGCCTAAAGGGTGGATCCTACGAGCAGTACTTC
TRBV12-3/TRBV12-4	-	TRBD2	TRBJ2-1	CASSLVLAGANYNEQFF	TGTGCCAGCAGCTTGGTCCTAGCGGGAGCTAATTACAATGAGCAGTTCTTC
TRBV6-2/TRBV6-3	-	TRBD2	TRBJ2-1	CAGSPLTSGSYNEPFF	TGTGCCGGCAGCCCTCTGACTAGCGGCTCCTACAATGAGCCGTTCTTC
TRBV24-1	few	-	TRBJ2-1	CATRGGGGYNEQFF	TGTGCCACTAGGGGGGGGGGCGGCTACAATGAGCAGTTCTTC
TRBV20-1	-	TRBD2	TRBJ2-5	CSAPTSGRGETQYF	TGCAGTGCTCCCACTAGCGGGAGAGGGGAGACCCAGTACTTC
TRBV12-3/TRBV12-4	-	-	TRBJ2-7	CASSSGRWGNYEQYF	TGTGCCAGCAGTTCCGGCCGTTGGGGAAACTACGAGCAGTACTTC
TRBV29-1	-	TRBD1	TRBJ2-1	CSVLPLSRDRGNSEQFF	TGCAGCGTTCTCCCTCTCAGCCGGGACAGGGGAAACTCCGAGCAGTTCTTC
TRBV7-6	few	-	TRBJ2-7	CASYSGAGEQYF	TGTGCCAGCTACTCGGGAGCGGGCGAGCAGTACTTC